This is a list of T cell receptor beta chains from one sample in a study of OX40 agonist ivuxolimab in advanced cancers. Using immunoSEQ multiplex PCR, the repertoire was profiled, and TCRdb retains in-frame clones only, with some absent. The sample shows over 40,000 clones, about 87% of them seen only once. This specimen was CD4+ or CD8+ T cells sorted from blood, taken in a trial of the OX40 agonist ivuxolimab. Receptors originate from an adult with an advanced solid tumor such as melanoma, head and neck, liver or kidney cancer. Both conserved end residues are part of each CDR3. The order of the fields is clone size, D gene, V gene, J gene, CDR3 DNA, CDR3 protein. A D gene is named only where the DNA matches it firmly. Clone size appears in some rows only: once, few, many, or a class for an expanded clone.

size: .
D: TRBD1
V: TRBV5-6
J: TRBJ2-7
DNA: TGTGCCAGCAGCTTCAGGGGGACGGGTTCCTACGAGCAGTACTTC
CDR3: CASSFRGTGSYEQYF

size: .
D: .
V: TRBV19
J: TRBJ1-6
DNA: TGTGCCAGCCGGGGACCCGAGGGGTCACCCCTCCACTTT
CDR3: CASRGPEGSPLHF

size: .
D: TRBD1
V: TRBV19
J: TRBJ2-2
DNA: TGTGCCAGTAGCTTTCTACCGGACAGGGTTGGGGCCGGGGAGCTGTTTTTT
CDR3: CASSFLPDRVGAGELFF

size: few
D: .
V: TRBV5-4
J: TRBJ1-1
DNA: TGTGCCAGCAGCTTGGAGGCCCCCATCACTGAAGCTTTCTTT
CDR3: CASSLEAPITEAFF

size: .
D: .
V: TRBV27
J: TRBJ2-5
DNA: TGTGCCAGCAGTTGGGTTTACCAAGAGACCCAGTACTTC
CDR3: CASSWVYQETQYF

size: once
D: .
V: TRBV19
J: TRBJ2-3
DNA: TGTGCCAGTAGGTCAGGCGTTTCAACAGATACGCAGTATTTT
CDR3: CASRSGVSTDTQYF

size: .
D: .
V: TRBV25-1
J: TRBJ1-5
DNA: TGTGCCAGCAACCCCCCCCCGACAGGATATAGCAATCAGCCCCAGCATTTT
CDR3: CASNPPPTGYSNQPQHF

size: .
D: .
V: TRBV7-2
J: TRBJ2-1
DNA: TGTGCCAGCAGACCGACCGCGAGCTCCTACAATGAGCAGTTCTTC
CDR3: CASRPTASSYNEQFF

size: .
D: .
V: TRBV27
J: TRBJ2-5
DNA: TGTGCCAGCAGTTTTTTAGCGGACCTCCAAGAGACCCAGTACTTC
CDR3: CASSFLADLQETQYF

size: once
D: .
V: TRBV20-1
J: TRBJ1-2
DNA: TGCAGTGCGGCACAGGTTCGTGGCTACACCTTC
CDR3: CSAAQVRGYTF

size: .
D: .
V: TRBV9
J: TRBJ1-3
DNA: TGTGCCAGCAGCGTAGGGGGCTCTGGTTCGGGAAACACCATATATTTT
CDR3: CASSVGGSGSGNTIYF

size: .
D: .
V: TRBV7-2
J: TRBJ2-3
DNA: TGTGCCAGCAGTGCGGTGGGGGCAGATACGCAGTATTTT
CDR3: CASSAVGADTQYF

size: .
D: .
V: TRBV28
J: TRBJ2-7
DNA: TGTGCCAGCAGTCGGACTTTCGGCTACGAGCAGTACTTC
CDR3: CASSRTFGYEQYF

size: .
D: .
V: TRBV19
J: TRBJ2-2
DNA: TGTGCCAGTAGTCCCACCGGGGAGCTGTTTTTT
CDR3: CASSPTGELFF

size: few
D: .
V: TRBV6-1
J: TRBJ2-7
DNA: TGTGCCAGCAGCGATTGGGAGCAGTACTTC
CDR3: CASSDWEQYF

size: .
D: .
V: TRBV5-6
J: TRBJ2-5
DNA: TGTGCCAGCAGCTTTACTGAGACCCAGTACTTC
CDR3: CASSFTETQYF

size: .
D: .
V: TRBV30
J: TRBJ2-3
DNA: TGTGCTTGGAGTAGCCAGTTCCTGGGGACAGATACGCAGTATTTT
CDR3: CAWSSQFLGTDTQYF

size: .
D: .
V: TRBV19
J: TRBJ2-6
DNA: TGTGCCAGTATCCAGACCTCTGGGGCCAACGTCCTGACTTTC
CDR3: CASIQTSGANVLTF